The TCR beta chain under discussion was sequenced for a study of T cell responses to AZD1222 COVID-19 vaccine. Study conclusions and caveats: None of the repertoires were sampled until the peak T cell response had passed. Receipt of two AZD1222 doses was followed by a rise in Spike-specific TCR breadth and depth. White British donors predominated, females outnumbered males, and clonal diversity was possibly underestimated. A reported finding is that nearly half of spike-specific TCRs target unmutated variant regions.

The protocol was immunoSEQ multiplex PCR, while the TCRdb copy is restricted to in-frame clones and leaves out a portion. The sample lists around 110,000 clones; roughly 92% were seen once. Germline lookup yields CDR1 SGHVS and CDR2 FNYEAQ. Trimming took off 1 base at V and 8 bases at J, with 11 bases between the two ends. The CDR3 length is 13 residues. Points on this clone: The antigen is unknown.

The material was peripheral blood, obtained 28 days after the second AZD1222 dose. The receptor comes from an adult who received the AZD1222 COVID-19 vaccine. This rearrangement joins TRBV7-6 to TRBJ1-1; D gene ambiguous. CDR3 sequence (DNA): TGTGCCAGCAGCTTAGTAGGTGAGGGAGAAGCTTTCTTT. Translated, it gives CASSLVGEGEAFF. The full variable domain, in which reference TRBV7-6 and TRBJ1-1 provide the parts outside the CDR3, is GAGVSQSPRYKVTKRGQDVALRCDPISGHVSLYWYRQALGQGPEFLTYFNYEAQQDKSGLPNDRFSAERPEGSISTLTIQRTEQRDSAMYRCASSLVGEGEAFFGQGTRLTVV.